This TCR beta chain was captured in a study of identical twins. Study findings and constraints: The study found excess low generation probability among twin-shared out-of-frame alpha sequences.

This CDR3 is built from 15 residues. Germline CDR1 is SQVTM and CDR2 is ANQGSEA. The V gene end was trimmed by 7 bases and the J gene end by 0 bases; junction bases not matched to a gene: 6. About this clonotype itself: Its antigen is unknown.

TCRdb redid the calling of the 5' RACE reads with MiXCR, one entry per CDR3 protein. The data show roughly 470,000 distinct CDR3 sequences, approximately 15% seen once. These data also formed part of another study, on yellow fever vaccine responses in identical twins.

The J gene is TRBJ2-1, the V gene TRBV29-1, with 10 positions matching TRBD2. The sequence was obtained from a woman under 30 in good health. Sequencing input: CD4+ T cells sorted from blood. The DNA for the CDR3 is TGCAGCGCCGGAGTAGCGGGAGGCTCCTACAATGAGCAGTTCTTC. Its translation: CSAGVAGGSYNEQFF.